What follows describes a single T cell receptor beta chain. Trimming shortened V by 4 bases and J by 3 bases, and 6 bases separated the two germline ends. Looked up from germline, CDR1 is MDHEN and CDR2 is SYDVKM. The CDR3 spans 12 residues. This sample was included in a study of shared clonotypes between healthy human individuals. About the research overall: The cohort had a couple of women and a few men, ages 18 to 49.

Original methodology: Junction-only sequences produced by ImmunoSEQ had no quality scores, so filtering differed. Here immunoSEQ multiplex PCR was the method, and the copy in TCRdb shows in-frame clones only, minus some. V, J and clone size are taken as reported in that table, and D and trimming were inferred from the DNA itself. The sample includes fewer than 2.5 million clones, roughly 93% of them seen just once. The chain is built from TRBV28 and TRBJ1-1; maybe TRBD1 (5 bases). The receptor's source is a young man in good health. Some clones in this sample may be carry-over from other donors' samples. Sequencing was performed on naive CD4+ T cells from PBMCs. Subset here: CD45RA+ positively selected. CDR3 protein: CASSSQDTEAFF. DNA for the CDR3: TGTGCCAGCAGTTCACAGGACACTGAAGCTTTCTTT.